This T cell receptor beta chain was obtained from a study of T cell responses to AZD1222 COVID-19 vaccine. In the study overall: Pooling covered second doses at about 4 or about 12 weeks. General study findings and limits: Most donors were white British and more were female, and clonal diversity was possibly underestimated. Epitopes outside B.1.351 and B.1.1.7 mutated regions reportedly drew nearly half of spike TCRs. In all cases, repertoires were sampled only after the peak T cell response.

Only in-frame clones appear in the TCRdb table, and some are missing; sequencing was by immunoSEQ multiplex PCR. The sample yields some 80,000 clones, about 90% seen once. Deletions cut 0 bases from V and 3 bases from J, with 6 bases between. The CDR3 runs 13 residues. The germline CDR1 and CDR2 sequences are SGHRS and YFSETQ. Note on this clone: Its antigen remains unidentified.

The sequences come from peripheral blood, collected on day 0 of AZD1222 vaccination. The TCR was taken from an adult in good health. This chain uses TRBV5-1 with TRBJ2-5; the D is unclear. The CDR3 loop is CASSLEQKETQYF. DNA for the CDR3: TGCGCCAGCAGCTTGGAGCAAAAAGAGACCCAGTACTTC.